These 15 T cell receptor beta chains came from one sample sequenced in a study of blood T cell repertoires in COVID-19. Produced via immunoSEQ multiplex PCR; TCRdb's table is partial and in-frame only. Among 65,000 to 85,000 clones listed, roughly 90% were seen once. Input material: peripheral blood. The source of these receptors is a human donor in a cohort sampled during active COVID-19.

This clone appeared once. Here the CDR3 DNA reads TGTGCCAGCAGTGACCCGGGACAGGGGACCGAGCAGTACTTC. The encoded protein is CASSDPGQGTEQYF. The rearrangement joins TRBV28 to TRBJ2-7, with 10 bases matching TRBD1. There are 14 residues in the CDR3. V lost 5 bases to trimming and J lost 6 bases; unmatched junction nucleotides: 7. Germline CDR1 and CDR2: MDHEN and SYDVKM.

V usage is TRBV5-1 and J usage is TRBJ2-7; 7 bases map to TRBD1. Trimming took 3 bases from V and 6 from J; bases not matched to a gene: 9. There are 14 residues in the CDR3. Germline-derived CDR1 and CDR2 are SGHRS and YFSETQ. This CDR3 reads CASSSSTGASEQYF. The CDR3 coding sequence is TGCGCCAGCAGCTCGAGTACAGGGGCGAGCGAGCAGTACTTC.

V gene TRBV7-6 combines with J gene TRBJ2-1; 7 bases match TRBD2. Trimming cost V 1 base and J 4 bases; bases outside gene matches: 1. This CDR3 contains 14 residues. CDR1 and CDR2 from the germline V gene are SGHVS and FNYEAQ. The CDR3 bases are TGTGCCAGCAGCTTAGGCGGGGGTTACAATGAGCAGTTCTTC. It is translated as CASSLGGGYNEQFF.

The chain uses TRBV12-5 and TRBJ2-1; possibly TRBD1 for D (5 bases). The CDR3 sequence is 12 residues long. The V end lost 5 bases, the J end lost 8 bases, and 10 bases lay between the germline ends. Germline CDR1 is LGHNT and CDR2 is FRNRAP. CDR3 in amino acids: CASGLTVYEQFF. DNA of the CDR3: TGTGCTAGTGGTCTGACAGTCTATGAGCAGTTCTTC.

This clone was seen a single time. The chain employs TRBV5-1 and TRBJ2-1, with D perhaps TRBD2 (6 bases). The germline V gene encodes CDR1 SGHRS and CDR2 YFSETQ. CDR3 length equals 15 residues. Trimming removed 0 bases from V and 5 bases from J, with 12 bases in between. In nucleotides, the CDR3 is TGCGCCAGCAGCTTGGCCCCCTCGGGGGACAATGAGCAGTTCTTC. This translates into CASSLAPSGDNEQFF. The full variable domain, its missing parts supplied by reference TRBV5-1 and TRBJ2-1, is KAGVTQTPRYLIKTRGQQVTLSCSPISGHRSVSWYQQTPGQGLQFLFEYFSETQRNKGNFPGRFSGRQFSNSRSEMNVSTLELGDSALYLCASSLAPSGDNEQFFGPGTRLTVL.

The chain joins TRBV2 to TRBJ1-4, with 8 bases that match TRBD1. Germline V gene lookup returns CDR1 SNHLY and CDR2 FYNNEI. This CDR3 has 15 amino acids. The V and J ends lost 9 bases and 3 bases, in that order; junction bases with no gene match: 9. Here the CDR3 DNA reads TGTGCCAGGACAGGGGCCCCACCTGCTAATGAAAAACTGTTTTTT. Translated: CARTGAPPANEKLFF.

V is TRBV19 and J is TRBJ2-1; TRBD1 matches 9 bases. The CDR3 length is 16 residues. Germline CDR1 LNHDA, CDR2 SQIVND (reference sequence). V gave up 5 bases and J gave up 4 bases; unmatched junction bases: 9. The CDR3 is CASSPAPGQGYNEQFF. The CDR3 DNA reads TGTGCCAGTAGTCCGGCTCCGGGACAGGGTTACAATGAGCAGTTCTTC.

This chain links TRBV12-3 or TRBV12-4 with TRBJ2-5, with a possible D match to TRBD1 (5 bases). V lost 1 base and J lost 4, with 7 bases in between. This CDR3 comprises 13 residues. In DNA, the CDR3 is TGTGCCAGCAGTTTAGGCCAGGGAGAGACCCAGTACTTC. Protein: CASSLGQGETQYF.

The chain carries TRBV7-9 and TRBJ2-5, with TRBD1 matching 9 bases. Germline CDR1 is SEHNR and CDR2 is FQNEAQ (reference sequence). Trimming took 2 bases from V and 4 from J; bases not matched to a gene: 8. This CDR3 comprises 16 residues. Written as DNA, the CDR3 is TGTGCCAGCAGCTTATTCTTGGACAGGGGTGGAGAGACCCAGTACTTC. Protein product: CASSLFLDRGGETQYF.

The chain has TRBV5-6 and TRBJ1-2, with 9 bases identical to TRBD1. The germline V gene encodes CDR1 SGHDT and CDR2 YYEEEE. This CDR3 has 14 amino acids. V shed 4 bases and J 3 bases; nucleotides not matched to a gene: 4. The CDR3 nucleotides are TGTGCCAGCAGCCGCGGGACAGGGCACTATGGCTACACCTTC. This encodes CASSRGTGHYGYTF.

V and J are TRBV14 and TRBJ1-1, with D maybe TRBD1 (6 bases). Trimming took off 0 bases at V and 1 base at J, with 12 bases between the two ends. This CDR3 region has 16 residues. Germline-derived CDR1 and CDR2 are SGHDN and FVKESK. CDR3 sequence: CASSQDPLTGNTEAFF. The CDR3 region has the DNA TGTGCCAGCAGCCAAGATCCTCTGACAGGGAACACTGAAGCTTTCTTT.

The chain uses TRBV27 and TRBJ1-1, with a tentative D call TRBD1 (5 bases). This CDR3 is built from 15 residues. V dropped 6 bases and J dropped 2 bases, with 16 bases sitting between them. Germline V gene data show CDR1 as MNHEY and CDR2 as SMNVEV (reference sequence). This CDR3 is CASSPGHKGNTEAFF. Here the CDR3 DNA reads TGTGCCAGCAGCCCTGGACACAAAGGAAACACTGAAGCTTTCTTT.

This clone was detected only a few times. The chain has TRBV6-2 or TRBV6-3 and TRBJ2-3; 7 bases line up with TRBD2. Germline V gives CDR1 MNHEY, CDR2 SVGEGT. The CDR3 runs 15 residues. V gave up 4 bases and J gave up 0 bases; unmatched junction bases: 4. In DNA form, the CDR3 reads TGTGCCAGCAGTTCCATGACTAGCAGCACAGATACGCAGTATTTT. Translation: CASSSMTSSTDTQYF.

CDR3 in amino acids: CATSANLSQSRGTKETQYF. Here the CDR3 DNA reads TGTGCCACCAGTGCCAACCTTTCCCAATCCAGAGGCACCAAAGAGACCCAGTACTTC. The chain joins TRBV24-1 to TRBJ2-5; no firm D call. Trimming took 5 bases from V and 3 from J, leaving 27 bases between them. Germline V gene data show CDR1 as KGHDR and CDR2 as SFDVKD. CDR3 length: 19 amino acids.

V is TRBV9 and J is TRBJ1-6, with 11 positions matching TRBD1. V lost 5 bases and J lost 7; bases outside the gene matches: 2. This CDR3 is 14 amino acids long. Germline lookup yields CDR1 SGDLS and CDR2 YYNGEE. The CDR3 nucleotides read TGTGCCAGCAGTGGGACAGGGGGGAATTCACCCCTCCACTTT. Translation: CASSGTGGNSPLHF.